A single sample gave rise to the 20 T cell receptor beta chains below, sequenced in a study of radiotherapy plus CTLA-4 blockade in lung cancer (dated 2018 in TCRdb). The library came from the immunoSEQ multiplex PCR assay. TCRdb carries this immuneACCESS record with in-frame sequences only. Its versions omit some clonotypes, under half of them owing to an unresolved V gene in the studies checked, with the rest unexplained. A total of roughly 50,000 clones appear in this sample, 70% to 90% of them only once. Of the sample, 7.8% falls within the top ten clones. The material was peripheral blood, obtained from a patient treated with radiotherapy plus ipilimumab. Source of these receptors: a human donor with non-small cell lung cancer whose response to radiotherapy plus ipilimumab could not be evaluated.

J is TRBJ2-7 and V is TRBV7-6; no definite D call. CDR1 and CDR2 (germline): SGHVS, FNYEAQ. The CDR3 is made up of 11 amino acids. The V and J ends lost 5 bases and 3 bases respectively, with 5 bases between them. Written as DNA, the CDR3 is TGTGCCAGCAGCCTCCGCTACGAGCAGTACTTC. Translated: CASSLRYEQYF. The full variable domain, its missing parts supplied by reference TRBV7-6 and TRBJ2-7, is GAGVSQSPRYKVTKRGQDVALRCDPISGHVSLYWYRQALGQGPEFLTYFNYEAQQDKSGLPNDRFSAERPEGSISTLTIQRTEQRDSAMYRCASSLRYEQYFGPGTRLTVT.

The gene calls are TRBV28 and TRBJ2-3; 8 bases line up with TRBD2. The CDR3 is made up of 18 amino acids. CDR1 is MDHEN and CDR2 is SYDVKM in the germline V gene. V lost 5 bases to trimming and J lost 3 bases; unmatched junction nucleotides: 16. CDR3 DNA: TGTGCCAGCAGTCATAGTCTTTACGGGAGGGCCGGAACAGATACGCAGTATTTT. Its protein is CASSHSLYGRAGTDTQYF.

J is TRBJ2-4 and V is TRBV19; 7 nucleotides match TRBD1. Per germline, CDR1 LNHDA and CDR2 SQIVND (reference sequence). V shed 1 base, J shed 0 bases, and the junction held 12 bases outside the gene matches. There are 19 residues in the CDR3. CDR3 sequence (DNA): TGTGCCAGTAGTATAGGGCCCGGGACAGTTGTTATAGCCAAAAACATTCAGTACTTC. This codes for CASSIGPGTVVIAKNIQYF. Looking up the rest from reference TRBV19 and TRBJ2-4 gives the full variable domain: DGGITQSPKYLFRKEGQNVTLSCEQNLNHDAMYWYRQDPGQGLRLIYYSQIVNDFQKGDIAEGYSVSREKKESFPLTVTSAQKNPTAFYLCASSIGPGTVVIAKNIQYFGAGTRLSVL.

In this sample, this clone turned up a few times. The CDR3 loop reads CASSFDSYTDTQYF. The CDR3 DNA is TGTGCCAGCAGCTTTGACAGTTACACAGATACGCAGTATTTT. V and J are TRBV5-4 and TRBJ2-3; perhaps TRBD1 as D (5 bases). CDR1 and CDR2 from the germline V gene are SGHNT and YYREEE (reference sequence). V was trimmed by 2 bases and J by 2 bases, leaving 9 bases between them. The CDR3 is made up of 14 amino acids.

The CDR3 is CASRGGASQPQHF. CDR3 bases: TGTGCCTCTCGGGGGGGGGCGAGTCAGCCCCAGCATTTT. This chain uses TRBV10-3 with TRBJ1-5, with D possibly being TRBD1 (6 bases). Germline V gene lookup returns CDR1 ENHRY and CDR2 SYGVKD. The CDR3 totals 13 residues. The germline V and J ends were trimmed by 11 bases and 6 bases, with 17 bases remaining between them.

V is TRBV6-1 and J is TRBJ1-3; maybe TRBD1 (6 bases). The germline V gene encodes CDR1 MNHNS and CDR2 SASEGT. Trimming stripped 6 bases from V and 4 bases from J, with 13 bases between. This CDR3 has 14 residues. The CDR3 region has the DNA TGTGCCAGCAGCCTTGGGACATTCGGAAACACCATATATTTT. As protein: CASSLGTFGNTIYF.

The chain has TRBV19 and TRBJ2-7; D might be TRBD2 (6 bases). Germline-derived CDR1 and CDR2 are LNHDA and SQIVND (reference sequence). The CDR3 sequence is 14 residues long. Trimming removed 5 bases from V and 2 bases from J, with 13 bases in between. The CDR3, as DNA: TGTGCCAGTAGTTTCCGGGCGGGACCCTACGAGCAGTACTTC. This sequence encodes CASSFRAGPYEQYF.

The chain joins TRBV29-1 to TRBJ1-1; D possibly corresponds to TRBD1 (6 bases). The CDR3 length is 13 residues. The germline V and J ends were trimmed by 6 bases and 2 bases, with 13 bases remaining between them. Germline V gene lookup returns CDR1 SQVTM and CDR2 ANQGSEA. CDR3 in amino acids: CSVGDTLNTEAFF. The DNA of the CDR3 is TGCAGCGTGGGGGACACCCTAAACACTGAAGCTTTCTTT. The full variable domain, with the rest looked up from reference TRBV29-1 and TRBJ1-1, is SAVISQKPSRDICQRGTSLTIQCQVDSQVTMMFWYRQQPGQSLTLIATANQGSEATYESGFVIDKFPISRPNLTFSTLTVSNMSPEDSSIYLCSVGDTLNTEAFFGQGTRLTVV.

This clone was observed a few times. V gene TRBV4-3 combines with J gene TRBJ2-7; 11 nucleotides align to TRBD2. CDR3 length equals 14 residues. Germline V gives CDR1 LGHNA, CDR2 YSLEER. Losses at the gene ends were 0 bases for V and 6 bases for J; bases not matched to a gene: 1. The CDR3 loop reads CASSQETSGSEQYF. DNA of the CDR3: TGCGCCAGCAGCCAAGAAACTAGCGGGAGCGAGCAGTACTTC.

This rearrangement joins TRBV18 to TRBJ2-5; the match to TRBD2 covers 13 bases. With 8 bases clipped from V and 1 base from J, the junction kept 4 bases outside the gene matches. CDR1 is KGHSH, CDR2 LQKENI, per germline. This CDR3 has 15 residues. CDR3 amino acids: CASTTSGRAQETQYF. CDR3 nucleotides: TGTGCCAGCACAACTAGCGGGAGGGCCCAAGAGACCCAGTACTTC.

The V gene is TRBV4-3, the J gene TRBJ1-4; D is possibly TRBD1 (5 bases). From germline, CDR1 is LGHNA and CDR2 YSLEER. This CDR3 spans 14 amino acids. Trimming took off 1 base at V and 7 bases at J, with 10 bases between the two ends. CDR3: CASSQVGTGEKLFF. The CDR3, as DNA: TGCGCCAGCAGCCAAGTTGGGACTGGTGAAAAACTGTTTTTT.

This chain uses TRBV4-3 with TRBJ2-7; tentative D call: TRBD2 (5 bases). Per the germline V gene, CDR1 is LGHNA and CDR2 is YSLEER. The CDR3 covers 13 residues. V shed 8 bases and J shed 6 bases, with 17 bases lying between them. This chain's CDR3 is CASDATTQCEQYF. The CDR3 DNA is TGCGCCAGCGACGCGACTACCCAATGCGAGCAGTACTTC.

This clone was detected a few times. J is TRBJ2-7 and V is TRBV5-1; the D gene is possibly TRBD2 (7 bases). The CDR3 runs to 15 residues. V lost 7 bases and J lost 1, with 18 bases in between. Germline V lookup: CDR1 SGHRS, CDR2 YFSETQ. This CDR3 is CASSKRGGSSYEQYF. The CDR3 coding sequence is TGCGCCAGCTCAAAGAGGGGGGGCTCATCCTACGAGCAGTACTTC.

The chain uses TRBV18 and TRBJ2-5, with D possibly matching TRBD2 (6 bases). This CDR3 has 13 residues. Germline CDR1 reads KGHSH; CDR2 reads LQKENI. V gave up 3 bases and J gave up 5 bases, with 10 bases separating them. CDR3 in amino acids: CASSPKREETQYF. For the CDR3, the DNA is TGTGCCAGCTCACCCAAACGGGAGGAGACCCAGTACTTC.

The DNA for the CDR3 is TGTGCCAGCAGTTTTGTGCAGGGTGGGCCCTACAATGAGCAGTTCTTC. Residues: CASSFVQGGPYNEQFF. The chain joins TRBV28 to TRBJ2-1; weak D call: TRBD1 (5 bases). Germline CDR1 MDHEN, CDR2 SYDVKM. The CDR3 runs 16 residues. Between the trimmed V and J ends, which lost 3 bases and 2 bases, there was a span of 14 bases.

The chain recombines TRBV9 with TRBJ2-2; possibly TRBD2 for D (6 bases). Germline-derived CDR1 and CDR2 are SGDLS and YYNGEE. V lost 0 bases to trimming and J lost 5 bases, with 11 bases between them. This CDR3 contains 15 residues. The chain's CDR3 is CASSVAGVGTGELFF. CDR3 in DNA: TGTGCCAGCAGCGTAGCGGGAGTAGGGACCGGGGAGCTGTTTTTT.

V and J are TRBV6-1 and TRBJ1-1, with D uncertain. The CDR3 is made up of 13 amino acids. The V end lost 1 base, the J end lost 1 base, and 4 bases lay between the germline ends. Per germline, CDR1 MNHNS and CDR2 SASEGT. The CDR3: CASSEGANTEAFF. For the CDR3, the DNA is TGTGCCAGCAGTGAAGGAGCGAACACTGAAGCTTTCTTT.

The chain recombines TRBV19 with TRBJ2-3; a possible D gene is TRBD2 (5 bases). Per the germline V gene, CDR1 is LNHDA and CDR2 is SQIVND (reference sequence). Trimming pared 5 bases from V and 2 bases from J, leaving 23 bases between. CDR3 length: 18 amino acids. CDR3 amino acids: CASSYLPPASRTTDTQYF. The CDR3 DNA reads TGTGCCAGTAGTTACCTTCCCCCGGCTAGCAGAACCACAGATACGCAGTATTTT.

The chain uses TRBV5-1 and TRBJ2-1; TRBD2 matches at 8 bases. The CDR3 consists of 15 residues. Germline V gene data show CDR1 as SGHRS and CDR2 as YFSETQ. With 0 bases clipped from V and 8 bases from J, the junction kept 7 bases outside the gene matches. CDR3 coding DNA: TGCGCCAGCAGCTTGGACCCAGCGGGAGTTGATGAGCAGTTCTTC. It translates to CASSLDPAGVDEQFF.

This clone was observed once. This chain links TRBV7-8 with TRBJ1-1; TRBD1 aligns across 8 bases. Germline CDR1 and CDR2: SGHVS and FQNEAQ. The junction had 4 bases not matched to a gene; V was cut back by 5 bases and J by 5 bases. The CDR3 covers 13 residues. The CDR3 here is CASSQQGDTEAFF. The CDR3 nucleotides read TGTGCCAGCAGCCAACAGGGGGATACTGAAGCTTTCTTT. The full variable domain, completed using reference TRBV7-8 and TRBJ1-1, is GAGVSQSPRYKVAKRGQDVALRCDPISGHVSLFWYQQALGQGPEFLTYFQNEAQLDKSGLPSDRFFAERPEGSVSTLKIQRTQQEDSAVYLCASSQQGDTEAFFGQGTRLTVV.